This T cell receptor beta chain was observed in a study of response to subunit inactivated influenza vaccine. TCRdb re-called the RT-PCR reads with MiXCR, one entry per CDR3 protein. The sample lists 550,000 to 800,000 distinct CDR3 sequences, 14% occurring once. CDR3 length: 16 residues. Unmatched junction bases numbered 8, after V lost 0 bases and J lost 6 bases. The germline V gene has CDR1 SGHRS and CDR2 YFSETQ. The source material was PBMCs from blood, sampled around two weeks before vaccination. The chain employs TRBV5-1 and TRBJ2-1, with 8 bases that match TRBD2. This sequence originates from a man over 45 who received an inactivated influenza vaccine. As DNA, the CDR3 is TGCGCCAGCAGCTTGGATAGCGGGGACATTGGCAATGAGCAGTTCTTC. This gives the protein CASSLDSGDIGNEQFF.